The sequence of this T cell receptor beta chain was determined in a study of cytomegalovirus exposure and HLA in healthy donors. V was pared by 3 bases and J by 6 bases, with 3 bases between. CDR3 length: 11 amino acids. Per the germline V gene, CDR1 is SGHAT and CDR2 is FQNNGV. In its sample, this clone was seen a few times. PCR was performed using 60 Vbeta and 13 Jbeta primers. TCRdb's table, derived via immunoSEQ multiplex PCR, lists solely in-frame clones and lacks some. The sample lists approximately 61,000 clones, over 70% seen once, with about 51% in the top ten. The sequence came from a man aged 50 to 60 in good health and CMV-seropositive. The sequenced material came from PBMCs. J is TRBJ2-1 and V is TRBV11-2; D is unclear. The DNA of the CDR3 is TGTGCCAGCAGCTTCGTCAATGAGCAGTTCTTC. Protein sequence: CASSFVNEQFF. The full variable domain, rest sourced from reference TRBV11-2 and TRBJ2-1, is EAGVAQSPRYKIIEKRQSVAFWCNPISGHATLYWYQQILGQGPKLLIQFQNNGVVDDSQLPKDRFSAERLKGVDSTLKIQPAKLEDSAVYLCASSFVNEQFFGPGTRLTVL.